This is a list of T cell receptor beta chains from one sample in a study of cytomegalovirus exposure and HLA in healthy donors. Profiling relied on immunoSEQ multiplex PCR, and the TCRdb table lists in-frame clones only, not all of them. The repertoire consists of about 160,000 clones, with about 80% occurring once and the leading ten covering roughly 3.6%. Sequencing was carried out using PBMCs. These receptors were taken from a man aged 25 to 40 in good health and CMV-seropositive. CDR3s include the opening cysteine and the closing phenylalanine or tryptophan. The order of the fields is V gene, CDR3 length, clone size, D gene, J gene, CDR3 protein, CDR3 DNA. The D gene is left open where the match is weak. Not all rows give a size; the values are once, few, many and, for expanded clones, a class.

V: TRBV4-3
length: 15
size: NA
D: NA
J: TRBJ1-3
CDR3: CASSQERHSGNTIYF
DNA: TGCGCCAGCAGCCAAGAACGACACTCTGGAAACACCATATATTTT

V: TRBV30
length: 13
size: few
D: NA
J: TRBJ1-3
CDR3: CAWRKGTGNTIYF
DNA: TGTGCCTGGAGGAAGGGGACTGGAAACACCATATATTTT

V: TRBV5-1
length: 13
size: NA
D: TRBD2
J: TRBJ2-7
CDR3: CASRPSGGIEQYF
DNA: TGCGCCAGCAGGCCCAGCGGGGGTATCGAGCAGTACTTC

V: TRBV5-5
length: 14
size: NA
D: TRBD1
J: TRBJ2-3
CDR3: CASSLGQGPDTQYF
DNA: TGTGCCAGCAGCTTGGGACAGGGCCCAGATACGCAGTATTTT

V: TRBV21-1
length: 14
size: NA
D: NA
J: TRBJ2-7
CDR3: CASSKCGGQYEQYF
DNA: TGTGCCAGCAGCAAATGCGGGGGGCAATACGAGCAGTACTTC

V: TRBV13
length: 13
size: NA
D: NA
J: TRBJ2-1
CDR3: CASSLGEGNEQFF
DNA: TGTGCCAGCAGCTTAGGTGAGGGCAATGAGCAGTTCTTC

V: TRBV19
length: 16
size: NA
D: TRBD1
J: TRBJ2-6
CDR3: CASSGQGYSGANVLTF
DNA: TGTGCCAGTTCGGGACAGGGATACTCTGGGGCCAACGTCCTGACTTTC

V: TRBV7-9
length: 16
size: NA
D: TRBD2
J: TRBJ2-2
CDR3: CASPTSGGAATGELFF
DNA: TGTGCCAGCCCGACTAGCGGGGGGGCTGCCACCGGGGAGCTGTTTTTT

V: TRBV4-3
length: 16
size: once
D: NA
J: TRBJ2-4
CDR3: CASSQELGGAKNIQYF
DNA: TGCGCCAGCAGCCAAGAATTGGGGGGAGCCAAAAACATTCAGTACTTC

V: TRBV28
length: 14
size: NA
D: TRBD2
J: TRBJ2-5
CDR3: CASTGGAGEETQYF
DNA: TGTGCCAGCACCGGCGGAGCGGGGGAAGAGACCCAGTACTTC

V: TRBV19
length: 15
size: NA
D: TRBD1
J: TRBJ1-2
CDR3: CASSISGTGGYGYTF
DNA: TGTGCCAGTAGTATATCCGGGACAGGGGGCTATGGCTACACCTTC

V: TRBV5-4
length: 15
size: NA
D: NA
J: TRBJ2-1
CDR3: CASSLGGVSYNEQFF
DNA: TGTGCCAGCAGCTTAGGGGGGGTTTCCTACAATGAGCAGTTCTTC

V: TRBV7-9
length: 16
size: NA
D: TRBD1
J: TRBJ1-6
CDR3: CASSRLLDRGNSPLHF
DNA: TGTGCCAGCAGCCGTCTACTCGACAGGGGTAATTCACCCCTCCACTTT

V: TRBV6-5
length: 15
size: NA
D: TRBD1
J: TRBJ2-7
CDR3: CASSRDGQGIYEQYF
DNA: TGTGCCAGCAGTAGGGACGGACAGGGAATCTACGAGCAGTACTTC

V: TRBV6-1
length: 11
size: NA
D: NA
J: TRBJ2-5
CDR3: CASSPRETQYF
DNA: TGTGCCAGCAGCCCCCGGGAGACCCAGTACTTC

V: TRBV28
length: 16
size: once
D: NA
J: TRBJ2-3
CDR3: CASSRLGTSGTDTQYF
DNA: TGTGCCAGCAGCCGACTAGGTACGTCTGGCACAGATACGCAGTATTTT

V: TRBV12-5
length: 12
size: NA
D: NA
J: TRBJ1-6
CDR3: CASGGDYSPLHF
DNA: TGTGCTAGTGGGGGGGACTATTCACCCCTCCACTTT

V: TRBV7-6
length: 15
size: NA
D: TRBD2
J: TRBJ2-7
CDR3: CASSSTSGGDYEQYF
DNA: TGTGCCAGCAGCTCGACTAGCGGGGGAGACTACGAGCAGTACTTC

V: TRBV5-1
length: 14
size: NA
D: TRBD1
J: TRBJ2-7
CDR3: CASSGRGRAYEQYF
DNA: TGCGCCAGCAGCGGCAGGGGGCGCGCCTACGAGCAGTACTTC

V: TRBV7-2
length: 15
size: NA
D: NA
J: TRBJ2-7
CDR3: CASSLNPAPGYEQYF
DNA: TGTGCCAGCAGCTTAAATCCCGCCCCGGGCTACGAGCAGTACTTC

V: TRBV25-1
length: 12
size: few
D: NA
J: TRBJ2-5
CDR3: CASSGERETQYF
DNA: TGTGCCAGCAGCGGGGAGAGGGAGACCCAGTACTTC

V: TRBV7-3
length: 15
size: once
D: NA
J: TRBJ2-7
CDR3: CASSPGVGERYEQYF
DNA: TGTGCCAGCAGCCCAGGGGTGGGGGAACGATACGAGCAGTACTTC

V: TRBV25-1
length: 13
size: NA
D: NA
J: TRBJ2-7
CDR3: CASSEGGTGEQYF
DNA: TGTGCCAGCAGTGAAGGGGGGACGGGGGAGCAGTACTTC

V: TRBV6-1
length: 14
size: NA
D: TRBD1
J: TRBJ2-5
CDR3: CASRVEGARETQYF
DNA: TGTGCCAGCCGAGTAGAGGGGGCCAGGGAGACCCAGTACTTC

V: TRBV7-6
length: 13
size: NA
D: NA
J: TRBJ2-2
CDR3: CASGGGNTGELFF
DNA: TGTGCCAGCGGGGGCGGTAACACCGGGGAGCTGTTTTTT

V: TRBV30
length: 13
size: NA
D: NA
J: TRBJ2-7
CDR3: CAWSVLGTYEQYF
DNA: TGTGCCTGGAGTGTACTCGGTACCTACGAGCAGTACTTC

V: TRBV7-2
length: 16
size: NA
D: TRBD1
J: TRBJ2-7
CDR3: CASSTSTGWSSYEQYF
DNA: TGTGCCAGCAGCACTTCGACAGGGTGGTCTAGCTACGAGCAGTACTTC

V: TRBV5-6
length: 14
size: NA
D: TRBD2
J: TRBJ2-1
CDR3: CASSLSGGADEQFF
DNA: TGTGCCAGCAGCTTGAGCGGGGGGGCTGATGAGCAGTTCTTC

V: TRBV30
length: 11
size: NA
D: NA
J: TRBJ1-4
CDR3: CAVERGEKLFF
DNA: TGTGCGGTAGAACGCGGTGAAAAACTGTTTTTT

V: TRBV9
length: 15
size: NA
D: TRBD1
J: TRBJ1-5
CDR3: CASSAGTGGDQPQHF
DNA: TGTGCCAGCAGCGCGGGGACAGGGGGCGATCAGCCCCAGCATTTT

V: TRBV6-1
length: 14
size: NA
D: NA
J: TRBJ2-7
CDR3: CASSDSAGYYEQYF
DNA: TGTGCCAGCAGTGATTCTGCAGGGTATTACGAGCAGTACTTC

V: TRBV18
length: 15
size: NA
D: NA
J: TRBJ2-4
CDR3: CASSPSGTRENIQYF
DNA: TGTGCCAGCTCACCCTCCGGGACAAGGGAAAACATTCAGTACTTC

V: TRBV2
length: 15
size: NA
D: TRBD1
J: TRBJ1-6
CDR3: CASSFHDRAGSPLHF
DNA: TGTGCCAGCAGCTTCCATGACAGGGCGGGTTCACCCCTCCACTTT

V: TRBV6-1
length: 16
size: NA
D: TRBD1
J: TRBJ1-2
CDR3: CASSEAGQAAFYGYTF
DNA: TGTGCCAGCAGTGAAGCAGGACAGGCCGCGTTCTATGGCTACACCTTC

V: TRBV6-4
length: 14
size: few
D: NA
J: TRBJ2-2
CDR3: CASSVDRFAGELFF
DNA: TGTGCCAGCAGTGTAGACAGGTTCGCCGGGGAGCTGTTTTTT

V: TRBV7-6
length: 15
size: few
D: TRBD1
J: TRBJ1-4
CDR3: CASSLSQGQGEKLFF
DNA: TGTGCCAGCAGCTTAAGTCAGGGACAGGGTGAAAAACTGTTTTTT

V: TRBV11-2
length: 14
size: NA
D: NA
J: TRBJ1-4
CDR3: CASSPVGAGEKLFF
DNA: TGTGCCAGCAGCCCAGTGGGGGCTGGTGAAAAACTGTTTTTT

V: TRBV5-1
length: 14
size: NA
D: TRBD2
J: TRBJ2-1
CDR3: CASSPLAGANEQFF
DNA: TGCGCCAGCAGCCCACTAGCGGGGGCCAATGAGCAGTTCTTC

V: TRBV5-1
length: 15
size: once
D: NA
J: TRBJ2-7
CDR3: CASSLIGGDLYEQYF
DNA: TGCGCCAGCAGCTTGATAGGGGGTGACCTTTACGAGCAGTACTTC

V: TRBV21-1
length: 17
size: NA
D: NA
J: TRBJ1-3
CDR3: CASIRRTGTYSGNTIYF
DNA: TGTGCCAGCATCCGGAGGACAGGGACGTACTCTGGAAACACCATATATTTT

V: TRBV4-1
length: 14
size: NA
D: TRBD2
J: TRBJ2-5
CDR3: CASRVAGGKETQYF
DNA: TGCGCCAGCAGGGTAGCGGGGGGCAAAGAGACCCAGTACTTC

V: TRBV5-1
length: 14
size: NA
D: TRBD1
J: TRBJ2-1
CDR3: CASSTGQYYNEQFF
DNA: TGCGCCAGCAGCACGGGACAGTACTACAATGAGCAGTTCTTC

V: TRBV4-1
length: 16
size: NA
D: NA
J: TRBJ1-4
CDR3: CASSQEAVSTNEKLFF
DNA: TGCGCCAGCAGCCAAGAGGCGGTATCGACTAATGAAAAACTGTTTTTT

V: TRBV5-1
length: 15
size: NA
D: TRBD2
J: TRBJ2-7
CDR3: CASSLSAGRAYEQYF
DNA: TGCGCCAGCAGCTTGTCGGCAGGGAGGGCCTACGAGCAGTACTTC

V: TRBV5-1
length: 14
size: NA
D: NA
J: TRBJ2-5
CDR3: CASSLGGVQETQYF
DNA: TGCGCCAGCAGCTTGGGAGGTGTTCAAGAGACCCAGTACTTC

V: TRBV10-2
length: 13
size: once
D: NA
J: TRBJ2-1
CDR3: CASGGPSGDEQFF
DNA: TGCGCCAGCGGGGGACCGTCGGGGGATGAGCAGTTCTTC

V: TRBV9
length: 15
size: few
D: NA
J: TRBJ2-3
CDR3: CASSGAGQSTDTQYF
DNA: TGTGCCAGCAGTGGGGCCGGGCAATCGACAGATACGCAGTATTTT

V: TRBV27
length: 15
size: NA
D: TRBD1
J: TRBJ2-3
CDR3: CASRPGQVGRHTQYF
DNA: TGTGCCAGCCGCCCGGGACAGGTGGGCAGACATACGCAGTATTTT

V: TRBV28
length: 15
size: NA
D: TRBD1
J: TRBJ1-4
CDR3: CASRIWGQGGEKLFF
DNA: TGTGCCAGCAGGATTTGGGGACAGGGTGGCGAAAAACTGTTTTTT

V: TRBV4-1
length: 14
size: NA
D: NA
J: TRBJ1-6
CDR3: CASSRTGVISPLHF
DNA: TGCGCCAGCAGCCGCACCGGGGTAATTTCACCCCTCCACTTT

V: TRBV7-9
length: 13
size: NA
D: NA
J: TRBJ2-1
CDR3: CASSPTTSLGQFF
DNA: TGTGCCAGCAGCCCGACAACTAGTCTCGGGCAGTTCTTC

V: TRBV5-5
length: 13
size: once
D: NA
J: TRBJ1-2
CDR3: CASSLDREGGYTF
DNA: TGTGCCAGCAGCTTGGACAGGGAAGGTGGCTACACCTTC

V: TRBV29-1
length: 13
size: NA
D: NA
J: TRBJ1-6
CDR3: CSASGQGNSPLHF
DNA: TGCAGCGCCTCCGGGCAGGGGAATTCACCCCTCCACTTT

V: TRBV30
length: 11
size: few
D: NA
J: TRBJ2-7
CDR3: CAWTEGGAQYF
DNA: TGTGCCTGGACCGAGGGGGGGGCGCAGTACTTC

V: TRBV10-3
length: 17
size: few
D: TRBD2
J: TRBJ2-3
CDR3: CAISESASGGPTDTQYF
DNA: TGTGCCATCAGTGAGTCCGCTAGCGGGGGGCCCACAGATACGCAGTATTTT

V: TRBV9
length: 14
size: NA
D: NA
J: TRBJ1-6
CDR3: CASSPRGTNSPLHF
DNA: TGTGCCAGCAGCCCCCGGGGGACTAATTCACCCCTCCACTTT

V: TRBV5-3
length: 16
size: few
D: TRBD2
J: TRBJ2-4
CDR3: CARSWGSGKAKNIQYF
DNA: TGTGCCAGAAGCTGGGGTAGCGGGAAAGCCAAAAACATTCAGTACTTC